The 30 T cell receptor beta chains presented below share a single source sample, sequenced in a study of T cell repertoires in cytomegalovirus infection. TCRdb analysed the reads with MiXCR anew, one entry per CDR3 protein. The table shows 300,000 to 450,000 distinct CDR3 sequences, with around 18% occurring only once. The sequenced material came from PBMCs. Receptor source: a human donor in good health (CMV status not recorded). Some clones in this sample may be carry-over from other donors' samples.

The table lists this clonotype with a few counts. This chain joins TRBV19 and TRBJ1-5, with a tentative D call TRBD1 (5 bases). Trimming took 5 bases from V and 6 from J, leaving 20 bases between them. Looked up from germline, CDR1 is LNHDA and CDR2 is SQIVND (reference sequence). The CDR3 loop spans 16 amino acids. CDR3 in DNA: TGTGCCAGTAGTCCTTCGGGGACGGCAGTTCCTCAGCCCCAGCATTTT. Translation: CASSPSGTAVPQPQHF.

Ten or more counts support this clonotype. In DNA form, the CDR3 reads TGTGCCAGCAGGCCGGAGGGTTCGCGCGGCTACACCTTC. It codes for CASRPEGSRGYTF. The chain combines TRBV12-3 or TRBV12-4 with TRBJ1-2; D is undetermined. The V gene lost 6 bases and the J gene lost 8 bases, with 16 bases spanning the gap. The CDR3 contains 13 residues.

The table lists this clonotype with a few counts. This chain uses TRBV9 with TRBJ2-5, with D unclear. The CDR3 extends over 13 amino acids. CDR1 is SGDLS and CDR2 is YYNGEE in the germline V gene. The V end was cut by 3 bases, the J end by 3 bases, with 9 bases between. The CDR3 reads CASSASREETQYF. The CDR3 region has the DNA TGTGCCAGCAGCGCTTCTAGGGAAGAGACCCAGTACTTC.

This clonotype was recorded at least ten times. V and J are TRBV7-8 and TRBJ1-1, with D perhaps matching TRBD1 (5 bases). CDR3 length: 13 residues. V gave up 8 bases and J gave up 4 bases, with 14 bases separating them. Germline CDR1 is SGHVS and CDR2 is FQNEAQ. As DNA, the CDR3 is TGTGCCAGCGCAGAGGCAGGGTTCACTGAAGCTTTCTTT. Its protein is CASAEAGFTEAFF. Filled out from reference TRBV7-8 and TRBJ1-1, the complete variable domain reads GAGVSQSPRYKVAKRGQDVALRCDPISGHVSLFWYQQALGQGPEFLTYFQNEAQLDKSGLPSDRFFAERPEGSVSTLKIQRTQQEDSAVYLCASAEAGFTEAFFGQGTRLTVV.

The rearrangement uses TRBV7-2 and TRBJ1-6; D uncertain. Germline V gene sequence: CDR1 SGHTA, CDR2 FQGNSA. V was pared by 3 bases and J by 5 bases, with 11 bases between. The CDR3 runs to 15 residues. CDR3: CASSLTYLNNSPLHF. The CDR3 DNA is TGTGCCAGCAGCTTGACGTACCTGAATAATTCACCCCTCCACTTT.

This chain uses TRBV12-3 or TRBV12-4 with TRBJ2-7; D unresolved. The CDR3 runs to 14 residues. The ends were cut back, 5 bases at V and 7 bases at J, with 18 bases in the middle. The CDR3 region has the DNA TGTGCCAGCAGTACCTACCCCTCCGCTACGGAGCAGTACTTC. Translated, it gives CASSTYPSATEQYF.

This clonotype was seen a handful of times. V and J are TRBV27 and TRBJ2-5; possibly TRBD1 or TRBD2 for D (6 bases each). The CDR3 covers 16 residues. Trimming took 6 bases from V and 5 from J, leaving 22 bases between them. Germline V CDR1 and CDR2: MNHEY, SMNVEV (reference sequence). The CDR3 DNA reads as TGTGCCAGCAGCCGAGAGGGGGGCCAGGGGAGGGAGACCCAGTACTTC. It yields the protein CASSREGGQGRETQYF.

This chain joins TRBV4-2 and TRBJ2-5; D gene uncertain. The CDR3 totals 14 residues. Germline V CDR1 and CDR2: LGHNA, YNFKEQ. Trimming took off 0 bases at V and 6 bases at J, with 11 bases between the two ends. CDR3 region: CASSQEGRSKTQYF. The DNA for the CDR3 is TGTGCCAGCAGCCAAGAAGGTCGGTCGAAGACCCAGTACTTC.

In this sample, this clonotype turned up many times. The gene calls are TRBV10-3 and TRBJ1-1; 7 bases agree with TRBD1. Losses at the gene ends were 4 bases for V and 3 bases for J; bases not matched to a gene: 11. CDR1 and CDR2 (germline): ENHRY, SYGVKD. The CDR3 length is 16 residues. CDR3: CAISVWAGGWDTEAFF. DNA for the CDR3: TGTGCCATCAGTGTTTGGGCAGGGGGGTGGGACACTGAAGCTTTCTTT.

This clonotype was picked up a small number of times. This sequence joins TRBV7-6 and TRBJ1-1; D perhaps matches TRBD1 (5 bases). Germline V gene sequence: CDR1 SGHVS, CDR2 FNYEAQ. The CDR3 has 14 residues. Trimming pared 4 bases from V and 1 base from J, leaving 10 bases between. CDR3 residues: CASSWDGANTEAFF. The CDR3 DNA reads as TGTGCCAGCAGCTGGGACGGAGCGAACACTGAAGCTTTCTTT.

This clonotype was detected many times. The chain employs TRBV7-2 and TRBJ2-3; no clear D gene. V lost 3 bases to trimming and J lost 1 base, with 11 bases between them. The CDR3 sequence is 15 residues long. Germline loops: CDR1 SGHTA, CDR2 FQGNSA. The CDR3 DNA reads TGTGCCAGCAGCTTTTCGTGGGCCCGCACAGATACGCAGTATTTT. Amino acid sequence: CASSFSWARTDTQYF.

Ten or more counts support this clonotype. The chain is built from TRBV5-4 and TRBJ2-5; 9 nucleotides line up with TRBD2. V dropped 2 bases and J dropped 3; count of bases not matched to a gene: 8. The CDR3 sequence is 16 residues long. CDR1 is SGHNT and CDR2 is YYREEE in the germline V gene (reference sequence). CDR3 DNA sequence: TGTGCCAGCAGCTTCGACCCTTCTAGCGGGAAAGAGACCCAGTACTTC. Encoded protein: CASSFDPSSGKETQYF.

In this sample, this clonotype turned up many times. The junction shows a germline mismatch at one end, possibly a read error. The rearrangement links TRBV7-2 to TRBJ2-7; D not resolved. The CDR3 consists of 15 residues. CDR1 and CDR2 from the germline V gene are SGHTA and FQGNSA. CDR3 region: CASSTPPGSSNEQYF. CDR3 nucleotides: TGTGCCAGCAGCACCCCTCCCGGCAGCTCCAACGAGCAGTACTTC. The full variable domain, its missing parts supplied by reference TRBV7-2 and TRBJ2-7, is GAGVSQSPSNKVTEKGKDVELRCDPISGHTALYWYRQSLGQGLEFLIYFQGNSAPDKSGLPSDRFSAERTGGSVSTLTIQRTQQEDSAVYLCASSTPPGSSNEQYFGPGTRLTVT.

The chain links TRBV7-8 to TRBJ2-7; tentative D call: TRBD1 (5 bases). Germline CDR1 is SGHVS and CDR2 is FQNEAQ. The CDR3 has 13 residues. V lost 3 bases to trimming and J lost 5 bases, with 11 bases between them. CDR3 nucleotide sequence: TGTGCCAGCAGCTTCGGTCAGGGTCACGAGCAGTACTTC. As protein: CASSFGQGHEQYF.

V is TRBV10-3 and J is TRBJ1-1; the D is unclear. Germline-derived CDR1 and CDR2 are ENHRY and SYGVKD. This CDR3 is built from 13 residues. The germline V and J ends were trimmed by 8 bases and 0 bases, with 10 bases remaining between them. The CDR3 loop is CAIAGDLNTEAFF. Written as DNA, the CDR3 is TGTGCCATCGCCGGAGATCTGAACACTGAAGCTTTCTTT.

This clonotype was recorded many times. J is TRBJ2-2 and V is TRBV7-9; D gene ambiguous. Germline V gene sequence: CDR1 SEHNR, CDR2 FQNEAQ (reference sequence). The CDR3 has 12 residues. Trimming pared 11 bases from V and 3 bases from J, leaving 10 bases between. CDR3 in DNA: TGTGCCGGCCCGAAAGACACCGGGGAGCTGTTTTTT. It codes for CAGPKDTGELFF.

V and J are TRBV14 and TRBJ2-7; 11 bases fit TRBD1. This CDR3 is 15 amino acids long. V shed 1 base, J shed 4 bases, and the junction held 3 bases outside the gene matches. Germline CDR1 and CDR2: SGHDN and FVKESK. Here the CDR3 reads CASSQGTGGWYEQYF. CDR3 bases: TGTGCCAGCAGCCAAGGGACAGGGGGCTGGTACGAGCAGTACTTC.

On this clonotype itself: Germline is not matched at one junction end, which may reflect a read error. The chain uses TRBV7-9 and TRBJ2-1; 7 bases fit TRBD1. Germline V gene data show CDR1 as SEHNR and CDR2 as FQNEAQ (reference sequence). CDR3 length equals 11 residues. The CDR3 protein is CASSFSGTEVF. The CDR3 DNA follows: TGTGCCAGCAGCTTCTCCGGGACAGAGGTCTTC.

This clonotype came up a few times. J is TRBJ2-5 and V is TRBV15; TRBD2 might be the D (5 bases). V lost 0 bases, J lost 9 bases, and 20 bases lay in between. CDR3 length: 16 residues. Germline CDR1 reads LNHNV; CDR2 reads YYDKDF (reference sequence). Here the CDR3 reads CATSRDLARAVSAQYF. In nucleotides, the CDR3 is TGTGCCACCAGCAGAGATTTGGCGCGGGCCGTGTCGGCCCAGTACTTC.

V and J are TRBV20-1 and TRBJ1-1; D gene ambiguous. This CDR3 has 17 residues. Germline V gene data show CDR1 as DFQATT and CDR2 as SNEGSKA (reference sequence). V was pared by 3 bases and J by 2 bases, with 22 bases between. CDR3 sequence (DNA): TGCAGTGCTAGGGACCCTTCCCCGAGGAGGGTAAACACTGAAGCTTTCTTT. Translated, it gives CSARDPSPRRVNTEAFF.

This clonotype occurred many times. The V gene is TRBV6-1, the J gene TRBJ2-3; tentative D call: TRBD2 (6 bases). The CDR3 totals 16 residues. The V end lost 6 bases, the J end lost 2 bases, and 18 bases lay between the germline ends. The germline gives CDR1 MNHNS, CDR2 SASEGT. The CDR3 DNA reads TGTGCCAGCAGACGGGGGACGGAGGGAAACACAGATACGCAGTATTTT. Encoded protein: CASRRGTEGNTDTQYF.

This clonotype was counted ten times or more. In nucleotides, the CDR3 is TGTGCCAGCAGCTCTTCTCGGACAGGGTCCTATGGCTACACCTTC. This codes for CASSSSRTGSYGYTF. The V gene is TRBV7-9, the J gene TRBJ1-2, with TRBD1 matching 8 bases. Germline CDR1 reads SEHNR; CDR2 reads FQNEAQ (reference sequence). The trim removed 4 bases at V and 4 bases at J, leaving 8 bases unmatched. The CDR3 is 15 residues long.

This chain joins TRBV10-3 and TRBJ2-7; 7 nucleotides line up with TRBD2. The J segment lost 4 bases and the V segment lost 4 bases, leaving 4 bases of the junction unmatched. This CDR3 region has 13 residues. Germline CDR1 ENHRY, CDR2 SYGVKD. CDR3 DNA: TGTGCCATCAGTGTCGGGGAGGGATACGAGCAGTACTTC. Protein sequence: CAISVGEGYEQYF.

V gene TRBV20-1 combines with J gene TRBJ2-3; 12 bases align to TRBD2. CDR3 size: 19 residues. Germline CDR1 reads DFQATT; CDR2 reads SNEGSKA (reference sequence). With 4 bases clipped from V and 0 bases from J, the junction kept 14 bases outside the gene matches. CDR3 nucleotide sequence: TGCAGTGCTACCTCTAGCGGGGGGGTAGGTTGGACTAGCACAGATACGCAGTATTTT. Its protein product is CSATSSGGVGWTSTDTQYF.

This clonotype occurred many times. The chain couples TRBV24-1 to TRBJ2-3; 7 nucleotides agree with TRBD2. V lost 6 bases to trimming and J lost 4 bases; unmatched junction nucleotides: 3. Germline V CDR1 and CDR2: KGHDR, SFDVKD. The CDR3 runs to 13 residues. Here the CDR3 reads CATSTSGADTQYF. Here the CDR3 DNA reads TGTGCCACCAGTACCAGCGGGGCAGATACGCAGTATTTT.

This clonotype occurred a few times. The chain recombines TRBV12-5 with TRBJ2-1; D ambiguous. CDR1 and CDR2 from the germline V gene are LGHNT and FRNRAP. The CDR3 is made up of 11 amino acids. Trimming pared 5 bases from V and 9 bases from J, leaving 8 bases between. CDR3 amino acids: CASGLTLEQFF. The CDR3, as DNA: TGTGCTAGTGGTCTCACCCTTGAGCAGTTCTTC.

The gene calls are TRBV19 and TRBJ2-5; 8 bases are shared with TRBD1. Unmatched junction bases numbered 6, after V lost 4 bases and J lost 5 bases. The germline V gene has CDR1 LNHDA and CDR2 SQIVND (reference sequence). The CDR3 sequence is 14 residues long. In DNA form, the CDR3 reads TGTGCCAGTAGTACGGGCAGGGGGCTCGAGACCCAGTACTTC. It codes for CASSTGRGLETQYF. Together with reference TRBV19 and TRBJ2-5, the CDR3 gives the full variable domain: DGGITQSPKYLFRKEGQNVTLSCEQNLNHDAMYWYRQDPGQGLRLIYYSQIVNDFQKGDIAEGYSVSREKKESFPLTVTSAQKNPTAFYLCASSTGRGLETQYFGPGTRLLVL.

The CDR3 loop reads CASSVVEDHTEAFF. In nucleotides, the CDR3 is TGTGCCAGCAGCGTAGTGGAAGACCACACTGAAGCTTTCTTT. The chain carries TRBV9 and TRBJ1-1; D gene unclear. Per the germline V gene, CDR1 is SGDLS and CDR2 is YYNGEE. With 0 bases removed from V and 3 bases from J, the gap between germline ends came to 9 bases. The CDR3 covers 14 residues.

In its sample, this clonotype was seen many times. The chain combines TRBV12-3 or TRBV12-4 with TRBJ2-7, with no clear D. V was shortened by 1 base and J by 6 bases, with 13 bases between the two germline ends. The CDR3 consists of 14 residues. CDR3 nucleotides: TGTGCCAGCAGTTTAGGTATGTGGGTCGGCGAGCAGTACTTC. Protein product: CASSLGMWVGEQYF.

This clonotype was found many times. This chain links TRBV10-1 with TRBJ2-4, with TRBD1 identical over 8 bases. The CDR3 spans 14 residues. With V trimmed by 4 bases and J by 7 bases, 6 bases remained unmatched. CDR1 and CDR2 (germline): WNHNN, SYGVQD (reference sequence). CDR3 sequence reads: CASSADRVRNIQYF. CDR3 sequence (DNA): TGCGCCAGCAGTGCGGACAGGGTCCGGAACATTCAGTACTTC.